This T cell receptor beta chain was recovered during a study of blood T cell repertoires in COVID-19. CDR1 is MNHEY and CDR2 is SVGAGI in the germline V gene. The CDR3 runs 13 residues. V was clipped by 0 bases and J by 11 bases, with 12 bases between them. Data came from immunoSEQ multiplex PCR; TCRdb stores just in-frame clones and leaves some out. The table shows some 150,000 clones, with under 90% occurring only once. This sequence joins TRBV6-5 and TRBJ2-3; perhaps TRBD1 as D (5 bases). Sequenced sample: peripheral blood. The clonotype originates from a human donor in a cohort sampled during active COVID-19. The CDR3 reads CASSYSWGPRQYF. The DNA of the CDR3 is TGTGCCAGCAGTTACTCGTGGGGCCCTCGGCAGTATTTT.